This T cell receptor (beta chain) is drawn from a study of T cells in Graves' hyperthyroidism and ophthalmopathy. Points on this clonotype: Sequence at one end of the junction differs from germline and may be a read error.

Amplification targeted TCR beta CDR3 regions from RNA transcripts. The HTBI primer set drove a first-round RT-PCR of the TCR CDR3. TCRdb independently ran MiXCR on the multiplex PCR reads; one entry per CDR3 protein. The sample holds 35,000 to 45,000 distinct CDR3 sequences; 52% are singletons and the top ten take 15% to 20%. This CDR3 has 13 amino acids. CDR1 is LNHNV and CDR2 is YYDKDF in the germline V gene (reference sequence). The sample taken for sequencing was blood. The V gene is TRBV15, the J gene TRBJ2-7; D may correspond to TRBD1 or TRBD2 (5 bases each). This TCR was recovered from a middle-aged man with Graves' ophthalmopathy. CDR3 region: CATSRDGPYEQYF. In DNA form, the CDR3 reads TGTGCCACTAGCAGGGACGGACCATACGAGCAGTATTTC. Based on the CDR3 plus reference TRBV15 and TRBJ2-7, the full variable domain is DAMVIQNPRYQVTQFGKPVTLSCSQTLNHNVMYWYQQKSSQAPKLLFHYYDKDFNNEADTPDNFQSRRPNTSFCFLDIRSPGLGDTAMYLCATSRDGPYEQYFGPGTRLTVT.